Shown below are 20 T cell receptor beta chains from a single sample sequenced in a study of blood T cells in healthy people across ages. Combining a sample-barcoded 5' primer with a J-beta primer mix, a second PCR ran for roughly 6 to 11 cycles. TCRdb used MiXCR to reprocess the 5' RACE reads, holding one entry per CDR3 protein. The sample includes around 800,000 distinct CDR3 sequences, roughly 25% of them seen just once. In addition, the sample was reused for a study of T cells of mothers and their children.

The sample consisted of blood. The source is a boy younger than 18 in good health.

The genes are TRBV10-3 and TRBJ2-5; TRBD2 is a possible D gene (6 bases). Near its end, the DNA agrees better with TRBJ2-1, so the J call may be wrong. CDR1 and CDR2 (germline): ENHRY, SYGVKD. The CDR3 contains 11 residues. The CDR3 region is CAVGGVNEQFF. The CDR3 DNA reads as TGTGCCGTCGGAGGGGTCAATGAGCAGTTCTTC.

This clonotype was seen ten or more times. The chain links TRBV20-1 to TRBJ2-3; possible D gene TRBD2, 6 bases. Germline CDR1 and CDR2: DFQATT and SNEGSKA (reference sequence). This CDR3 is built from 14 residues. Trimming cost V 1 base and J 0 bases, with 8 bases left between them. CDR3: CSARVGTSTDTQYF. The CDR3 DNA sequence: TGCAGTGCTAGAGTGGGGACTAGCACAGATACGCAGTATTTT.

This chain uses TRBV6-5 with TRBJ2-3; tentative D call: TRBD2 (6 bases). Trimming shortened V by 2 bases and J by 7 bases, and 7 bases separated the two germline ends. The CDR3 is made up of 12 amino acids. CDR1 is MNHEY and CDR2 is SVGAGI in the germline V gene. Here the CDR3 DNA reads TGTGCCAGCAGTTACGGAGGGAATACGCAGTATTTT. Its translation is CASSYGGNTQYF.

The V and J genes are TRBV29-1 and TRBJ1-2; maybe TRBD1 (5 bases). The germline CDR1 and CDR2 sequences are SQVTM and ANQGSEA. V was trimmed by 8 bases and J by 6 bases, leaving 13 bases between them. This CDR3 is built from 11 residues. The CDR3 region is CSTWDFDGYTF. The CDR3 DNA sequence: TGCAGCACCTGGGACTTCGATGGCTACACCTTC.

The V gene is TRBV12-3 or TRBV12-4, the J gene TRBJ1-3; no clear D gene. Between the trimmed V and J ends, which lost 3 bases and 3 bases, there was a span of 21 bases. The CDR3 loop spans 18 amino acids. CDR3 loop: CASSFWQRILMNGNTIYF. CDR3 nucleotide sequence: TGTGCCAGCAGTTTTTGGCAGCGAATACTAATGAATGGAAACACCATATATTTT.

This clonotype turned up a few times. The CDR3 here is CSVEPREGRGTQYF. In nucleotides, the CDR3 is TGCAGCGTTGAACCCCGGGAGGGGCGAGGGACCCAGTACTTC. The V and J genes are TRBV29-1 and TRBJ2-5; 8 nucleotides align to TRBD2. CDR3 length: 14 residues. Germline-derived CDR1 and CDR2 are SQVTM and ANQGSEA. The V gene end was trimmed by 2 bases and the J gene end by 7 bases; junction bases not matched to a gene: 9.

Turning to this clonotype: Possible read error: a much larger clone is one base away. The V and J genes are TRBV7-6 and TRBJ1-4; D not resolved. Germline CDR1 and CDR2: SGHVS and FNYEAQ. The CDR3 covers 12 residues. CDR3 protein: CASSLNSEKPFF. CDR3 nucleotide sequence: TGTGCCAGCAGCTTAAACTCAGAAAAACCGTTTTTT.

This rearrangement joins TRBV7-9 to TRBJ2-1; the D is unclear. The CDR3 extends over 14 amino acids. The V gene lost 2 bases and the J gene lost 6 bases, with 11 bases spanning the gap. Germline assignment: CDR1 SEHNR and CDR2 FQNEAQ (reference sequence). CDR3 DNA: TGTGCCAGCAGCTTATTGGCTAGTGGCAATGAGCAGTTCTTC. It translates to CASSLLASGNEQFF.

This chain joins TRBV20-1 and TRBJ2-5; D is uncertain. V was shortened by 2 bases and J by 4 bases, with 11 bases between the two germline ends. This CDR3 has 13 amino acids. CDR1 and CDR2 from the germline V gene are DFQATT and SNEGSKA (reference sequence). In DNA form, the CDR3 reads TGCAGTGCTAGAACGGCAGGAGTAGAGACCCAGTACTTC. Its translation is CSARTAGVETQYF.

Only a few counts were recorded for this clonotype. The rearrangement uses TRBV2 and TRBJ2-5; no clear D gene. This CDR3 is built from 15 residues. Germline V gives CDR1 SNHLY, CDR2 FYNNEI. Deletions cut 8 bases from V and 4 bases from J, with 20 bases between. CDR3 region: CASGMKGLPRETQYF. CDR3 bases: TGTGCCAGCGGGATGAAGGGCCTTCCAAGAGAGACCCAGTACTTC.

The sample holds a few counts of this clonotype. The chain uses TRBV5-1 and TRBJ2-5; 8 positions match TRBD1. Germline CDR1 SGHRS, CDR2 YFSETQ. V was clipped by 0 bases and J by 4 bases; unmatched bases: 2. The CDR3 extends over 14 amino acids. DNA for the CDR3: TGCGCCAGCAGCTTGGTGCAGGGGGCAGAGACCCAGTACTTC. This sequence encodes CASSLVQGAETQYF. Full variable domain (remainder filled in from reference TRBV5-1 and TRBJ2-5): KAGVTQTPRYLIKTRGQQVTLSCSPISGHRSVSWYQQTPGQGLQFLFEYFSETQRNKGNFPGRFSGRQFSNSRSEMNVSTLELGDSALYLCASSLVQGAETQYFGPGTRLLVL.

This rearrangement joins TRBV6-5 to TRBJ2-5; 7 bases agree with TRBD1. J lost 2 bases, V lost 6 bases, and 9 bases had no gene match. The germline CDR1 and CDR2 sequences are MNHEY and SVGAGI. The CDR3 is 15 residues long. This chain's CDR3 is CASSRYMTGQETQYF. The DNA of the CDR3 is TGTGCCAGCAGCCGCTATATGACAGGGCAAGAGACCCAGTACTTC.

Only one count was recorded for this clonotype. J is TRBJ1-1 and V is TRBV5-1; no reliable D call. V was cut by 0 bases and J by 8 bases, with 17 bases left in between. Germline CDR1 reads SGHRS; CDR2 reads YFSETQ. The CDR3 extends over 15 amino acids. The CDR3: CASSLVPRGGNEAFF. CDR3 sequence (DNA): TGCGCCAGCAGCTTGGTTCCCCGGGGTGGGAACGAAGCTTTCTTT.

This chain links TRBV28 with TRBJ2-5, with 10 bases matching TRBD1. In germline, CDR1 is MDHEN, CDR2 SYDVKM. The CDR3 covers 16 residues. V shed 4 bases, J shed 0 bases, and the junction held 5 bases outside the gene matches. CDR3 residues: CASSWGQGRYQETQYF. The CDR3 DNA reads TGTGCCAGCAGTTGGGGACAGGGGCGCTACCAAGAGACCCAGTACTTC. Combining the CDR3 with reference TRBV28 and TRBJ2-5 gives the whole variable domain DVKVTQSSRYLVKRTGEKVFLECVQDMDHENMFWYRQDPGLGLRLIYFSYDVKMKEKGDIPEGYSVSREKKERFSLILESASTNQTSMYLCASSWGQGRYQETQYFGPGTRLLVL.

With respect to this clonotype: One junction end does not reproduce the germline sequence, and a read error may be involved. In DNA, the CDR3 is TGTGCCAGCACCCCAAACTGGCGGGGGGACCTCTACGAGCAATACTTC. Translation gives CASTPNWRGDLYEQYF. The chain uses TRBV3-1 and TRBJ2-7, with 8 bases that match TRBD2. The CDR3 covers 16 residues. Germline lookup yields CDR1 LGHDT and CDR2 YNNKEL (reference sequence).

This clonotype was detected only a few times. The rearrangement uses TRBV11-2 and TRBJ2-6; D is possibly TRBD1 (6 bases). CDR3 length: 17 amino acids. Germline loops: CDR1 SGHAT, CDR2 FQNNGV. V was clipped by 2 bases and J by 0 bases, with 11 bases between them. The CDR3 nucleotides are TGTGCCAGCAGCTTAACAGGGACGAGCTCTGGGGCCAACGTCCTGACTTTC. Its translation is CASSLTGTSSGANVLTF. The entire variable domain, with the rest obtained from reference TRBV11-2 and TRBJ2-6, is as follows: EAGVAQSPRYKIIEKRQSVAFWCNPISGHATLYWYQQILGQGPKLLIQFQNNGVVDDSQLPKDRFSAERLKGVDSTLKIQPAKLEDSAVYLCASSLTGTSSGANVLTFGAGSRLTVL.

The chain combines TRBV20-1 with TRBJ2-3, with D uncertain. Germline V lookup: CDR1 DFQATT, CDR2 SNEGSKA (reference sequence). The CDR3 consists of 13 residues. Trimming took off 6 bases at V and 2 bases at J, with 12 bases between the two ends. The CDR3 sequence: CSADSPVTDTQYF. CDR3 bases: TGCAGTGCCGATAGTCCCGTCACAGATACGCAGTATTTT.

The chain employs TRBV9 and TRBJ2-7; a weak D match, TRBD1 (5 bases). CDR1 is SGDLS, CDR2 YYNGEE, per germline. Trimming shortened V by 3 bases and J by 3 bases, and 16 bases separated the two germline ends. CDR3 length: 15 residues. CDR3 in amino acids: CASSANWWGGYEQYF. CDR3 bases: TGTGCCAGCAGCGCCAATTGGTGGGGCGGCTACGAGCAGTACTTC.

V is TRBV28 and J is TRBJ1-2; the D gene is possibly TRBD1 (6 bases). The germline gives CDR1 MDHEN, CDR2 SYDVKM. The V and J ends lost 10 bases and 7 bases respectively, with 13 bases between them. The CDR3 sequence is 11 residues long. In nucleotides, the CDR3 is TGTGCCATCTACAGGGAGGGTGGCTACACCTTC. This encodes CAIYREGGYTF.

This clonotype was counted at least ten times. The CDR3 loop reads CASSRFPGGETQYF. In DNA, the CDR3 is TGTGCCAGCAGCCGATTCCCGGGGGGAGAGACCCAGTACTTC. V usage is TRBV3-1 and J usage is TRBJ2-5; 7 bases agree with TRBD2. In germline, CDR1 is LGHDT, CDR2 YNNKEL (reference sequence). The CDR3 consists of 14 residues. J lost 4 bases, V lost 4 bases, and 6 bases had no gene match.